A single sample gave rise to the 10 T cell receptor beta chains below, sequenced in a study of blood T cell repertoires in COVID-19. Only in-frame clones appear in the TCRdb table, and some are missing; sequencing was by immunoSEQ multiplex PCR. The table lists 120,000 or so clones, around 86% of them singletons, with roughly 30% in the top ten. The sequencing input was peripheral blood. The source of these receptors is a woman over 75 with acute or convalescent COVID-19.

V usage is TRBV5-1 and J usage is TRBJ1-3; weak D call: TRBD1 (5 bases). The CDR3 has 14 amino acids. Per the germline V gene, CDR1 is SGHRS and CDR2 is YFSETQ. V gave up 3 bases and J gave up 2 bases, with 9 bases separating them. Written as DNA, the CDR3 is TGCGCCAGCAGCTCCGGGGGGGCTGGAAACACCATATATTTT. Its protein is CASSSGGAGNTIYF. Using reference TRBV5-1 and TRBJ1-3 for the parts outside the CDR3, the full variable domain is KAGVTQTPRYLIKTRGQQVTLSCSPISGHRSVSWYQQTPGQGLQFLFEYFSETQRNKGNFPGRFSGRQFSNSRSEMNVSTLELGDSALYLCASSSGGAGNTIYFGEGSWLTVV.

This chain connects TRBV19 to TRBJ1-1, with TRBD1 as a possible D gene (5 bases). V dropped 8 bases and J dropped 0 bases, with 22 bases sitting between them. Germline CDR1 reads LNHDA; CDR2 reads SQIVND (reference sequence). The CDR3 loop spans 17 amino acids. CDR3 in amino acids: CASGRPLGGVVNTEAFF. The CDR3 DNA is TGTGCCAGTGGCCGTCCCCTGGGGGGGGTGGTGAACACTGAAGCTTTCTTT.

The chain uses TRBV6-5 and TRBJ1-2; tentative D call: TRBD1 (6 bases). This CDR3 is 15 amino acids long. V was cut by 6 bases and J by 4 bases, with 18 bases left in between. Germline-derived CDR1 and CDR2 are MNHEY and SVGAGI. The CDR3 DNA reads as TGTGCCAGCAGGCCCCACAGGGTACGGGGCTATGGCTACACCTTC. Translating it yields CASRPHRVRGYGYTF.

The chain carries TRBV6-4 and TRBJ1-2, with D perhaps TRBD1 (6 bases). The CDR3 runs 15 residues. The V end lost 3 bases, the J end lost 5 bases, and 16 bases lay between the germline ends. Germline values: CDR1 MRHNA, CDR2 SNTAGT. The CDR3 spells CASSEFPGVWYGYTF. The CDR3 DNA follows: TGTGCCAGCAGTGAATTCCCAGGGGTCTGGTATGGCTACACCTTC.

V gene TRBV7-3 combines with J gene TRBJ1-6; 8 nucleotides agree with TRBD1. Trimming cost V 1 base and J 7 bases; bases outside gene matches: 6. This CDR3 region has 16 residues. Germline loops: CDR1 SGHTA, CDR2 FQGTGA. The CDR3 DNA reads as TGTGCCAGCAGCTTAAAAAGGACAGGGTCAAATTCACCCCTCCACTTT. As protein: CASSLKRTGSNSPLHF.

The CDR3 region is CASSQGQNYGYTF. DNA of the CDR3: TGTGCCAGCAGTCAGGGACAGAACTATGGCTACACCTTC. The chain carries TRBV6-6 and TRBJ1-2; 7 positions agree with TRBD1. Trimming at V came to 5 bases and at J to 2 bases, leaving 2 bases not matched to a gene. The CDR3 runs 13 residues. CDR1 is MNHNY, CDR2 SVGAGI, per germline (reference sequence).

The J gene is TRBJ1-2, the V gene TRBV9, with D uncertain. Germline V gene lookup returns CDR1 SGDLS and CDR2 YYNGEE. This CDR3 has 13 amino acids. Trimming removed 0 bases from V and 5 bases from J, with 8 bases in between. The CDR3 sequence: CASSVDNRYGYTF. The CDR3 region has the DNA TGTGCCAGCAGCGTAGACAACCGTTATGGCTACACCTTC. Full variable domain (outside the CDR3, taken from reference TRBV9 and TRBJ1-2): DSGVTQTPKHLITATGQRVTLRCSPRSGDLSVYWYQQSLDQGLQFLIQYYNGEERAKGNILERFSAQQFPDLHSELNLSSLELGDSALYFCASSVDNRYGYTFGSGTRLTVV.

This chain connects TRBV18 to TRBJ1-4; 11 nucleotides align to TRBD1. From germline, CDR1 is KGHSH and CDR2 LQKENI. The CDR3 has 16 amino acids. The V and J ends lost 1 base and 6 bases, in that order; junction bases with no gene match: 4. In DNA, the CDR3 is TGTGCCAGCTCACCACGCGGGACAGGGGGAGATGAAAAACTGTTTTTT. Its translation is CASSPRGTGGDEKLFF.

The rearrangement joins TRBV7-2 to TRBJ2-4; no firm D call. Trimming took 5 bases from V and 2 from J, leaving 10 bases between them. This CDR3 comprises 14 residues. Germline-derived CDR1 and CDR2 are SGHTA and FQGNSA. CDR3 sequence: CASSQMRTKNIQYF. The CDR3 DNA follows: TGTGCCAGCAGCCAAATGAGGACCAAAAACATTCAGTACTTC.

In its sample, this clone was seen a few times. The chain recombines TRBV19 with TRBJ1-5; tentatively, D is TRBD1 (6 bases). The CDR3 has 15 amino acids. CDR1 LNHDA and CDR2 SQIVND come from the germline V gene (reference sequence). Between the trimmed V and J ends, which lost 3 bases and 2 bases, there was a span of 11 bases. CDR3 in amino acids: CASSMVRTGNQPQHF. The CDR3 DNA follows: TGTGCCAGTAGTATGGTAAGGACAGGCAATCAGCCCCAGCATTTT.